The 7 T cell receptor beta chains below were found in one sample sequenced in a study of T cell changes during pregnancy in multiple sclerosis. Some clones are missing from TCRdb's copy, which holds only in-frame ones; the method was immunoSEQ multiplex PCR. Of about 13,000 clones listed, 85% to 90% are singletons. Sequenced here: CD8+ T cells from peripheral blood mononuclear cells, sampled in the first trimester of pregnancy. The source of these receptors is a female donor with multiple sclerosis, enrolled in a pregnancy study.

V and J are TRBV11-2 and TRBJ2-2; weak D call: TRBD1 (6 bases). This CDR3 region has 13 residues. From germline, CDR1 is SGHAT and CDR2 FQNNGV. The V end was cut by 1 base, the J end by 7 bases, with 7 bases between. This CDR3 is CASSLVGGGELFF. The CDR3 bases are TGTGCCAGCAGCTTAGTAGGGGGCGGGGAGCTGTTTTTT.

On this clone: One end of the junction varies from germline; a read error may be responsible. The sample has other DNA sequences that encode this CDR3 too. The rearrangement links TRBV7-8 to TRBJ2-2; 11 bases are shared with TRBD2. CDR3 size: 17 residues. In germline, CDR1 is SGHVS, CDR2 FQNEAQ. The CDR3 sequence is CASSARLAGGHTGELFF. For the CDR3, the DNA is TGTGCCAGCAGCGCCCGTCTAGCGGGGGGACACACCGGGGAGCTGTTCTTT.

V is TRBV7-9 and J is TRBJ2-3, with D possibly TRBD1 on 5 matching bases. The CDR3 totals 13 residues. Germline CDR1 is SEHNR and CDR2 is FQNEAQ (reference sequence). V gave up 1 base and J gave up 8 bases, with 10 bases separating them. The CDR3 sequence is CASSLVPQGTQYF. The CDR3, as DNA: TGTGCCAGCAGCTTAGTCCCTCAGGGTACGCAGTATTTT. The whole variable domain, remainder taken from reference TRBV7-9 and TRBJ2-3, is DTGVSQNPRHKITKRGQNVTFRCDPISEHNRLYWYRQTLGQGPEFLTYFQNEAQLEKSRLLSDRFSAERPKGSFSTLEIQRTEQGDSAMYLCASSLVPQGTQYFGPGTRLTVL.

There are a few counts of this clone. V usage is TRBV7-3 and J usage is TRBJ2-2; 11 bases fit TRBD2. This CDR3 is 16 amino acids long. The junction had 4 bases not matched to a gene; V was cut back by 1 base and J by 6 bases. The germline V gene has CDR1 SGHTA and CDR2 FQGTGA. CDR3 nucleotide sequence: TGTGCCAGCAGCTTAAATAGCGGGGGGGCAGCCGGGGAGCTGTTTTTT. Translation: CASSLNSGGAAGELFF.

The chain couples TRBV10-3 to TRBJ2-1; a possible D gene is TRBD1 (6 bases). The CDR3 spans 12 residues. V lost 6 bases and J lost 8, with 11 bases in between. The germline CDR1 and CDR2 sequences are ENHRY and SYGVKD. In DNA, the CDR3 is TGTGCCATCAGCGGGACACTCCATGAGCAGTTCTTC. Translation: CAISGTLHEQFF.

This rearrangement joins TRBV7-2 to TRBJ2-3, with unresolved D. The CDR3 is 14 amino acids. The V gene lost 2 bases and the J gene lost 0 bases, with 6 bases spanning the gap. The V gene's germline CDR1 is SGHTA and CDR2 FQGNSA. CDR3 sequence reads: CASSLQTSTDTQYF. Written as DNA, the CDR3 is TGTGCCAGCAGCTTACAGACTAGCACAGATACGCAGTATTTT.

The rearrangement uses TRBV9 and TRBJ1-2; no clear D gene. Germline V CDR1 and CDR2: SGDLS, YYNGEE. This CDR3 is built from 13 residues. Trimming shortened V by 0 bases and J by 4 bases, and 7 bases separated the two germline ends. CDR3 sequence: CASSVVEGYGYTF. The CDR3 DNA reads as TGTGCCAGCAGCGTAGTGGAGGGCTATGGCTACACCTTC.